These T cell receptor beta chains were read from a single sample in a study of T cell repertoires in cytomegalovirus infection. TCRdb passed the reads through MiXCR, listing each CDR3 protein once. In the table there are some 400,000 distinct CDR3 sequences, 15% to 20% of which are singletons. Source material: PBMCs. These receptors originate from a human donor in good health (CMV status not recorded). Some clones in this sample may be carry-over from other donors' samples. CDR3s include the opening cysteine and the closing phenylalanine or tryptophan. The order of the fields is J gene, D gene, clone size, V gene, CDR3 protein, CDR3 DNA. A D gene is named only where the DNA matches it firmly. Size tells how often a clone was seen (once, few, many) or the class of an expanded clone, and some rows leave it out.

j_call: TRBJ2-1
d_call: NA
clone_size: NA
v_call: TRBV12-5
cdr3_aa: CASGISYNEQFF
cdr3_nt: TGTGCTAGTGGGATCTCCTACAATGAGCAGTTCTTC

j_call: TRBJ2-1
d_call: TRBD1
clone_size: NA
v_call: TRBV6-2/TRBV6-3
cdr3_aa: CASSHYRDRAERGYNEQFF
cdr3_nt: TGTGCCAGCAGTCACTACCGAGACAGGGCCGAGAGGGGGTACAATGAGCAGTTCTTC

j_call: TRBJ2-3
d_call: NA
clone_size: few
v_call: TRBV11-3
cdr3_aa: CASSYSPGDTQYF
cdr3_nt: TGTGCCAGCAGCTATAGCCCAGGGGATACGCAGTATTTT

j_call: TRBJ1-3
d_call: NA
clone_size: many
v_call: TRBV7-2
cdr3_aa: CASSLRQGFGGNTIYF
cdr3_nt: TGTGCCAGCAGCTTACGCCAGGGGTTTGGTGGAAACACCATATATTTT

j_call: TRBJ2-1
d_call: NA
clone_size: few
v_call: TRBV2
cdr3_aa: CASSEPFRNEQFF
cdr3_nt: TGTGCCAGCAGTGAACCCTTCAGGAATGAGCAGTTCTTC

j_call: TRBJ2-3
d_call: TRBD1
clone_size: NA
v_call: TRBV4-3
cdr3_aa: CASSPRQGGSIAPDTQYF
cdr3_nt: TGCGCCAGCAGCCCCCGACAGGGTGGGTCCATCGCGCCAGATACGCAGTATTTT

j_call: TRBJ1-1
d_call: TRBD1
clone_size: NA
v_call: TRBV20-1
cdr3_aa: CSARDSGGDNTEAFF
cdr3_nt: TGCAGTGCTAGAGACTCAGGGGGGGACAACACTGAAGCTTTCTTT

j_call: TRBJ2-3
d_call: NA
clone_size: NA
v_call: TRBV7-2
cdr3_aa: CASSYYYRDGNPLEPADTQYF
cdr3_nt: TGTGCCAGCAGTTATTACTACCGGGACGGCAACCCTCTAGAACCGGCAGATACGCAGTATTTT

j_call: TRBJ1-6
d_call: TRBD1
clone_size: NA
v_call: TRBV7-6
cdr3_aa: CASSRQGGNSPLHF
cdr3_nt: TGTGCCAGCAGTAGACAGGGAGGAAATTCACCCCTCCACTTT

j_call: TRBJ1-1
d_call: NA
clone_size: NA
v_call: TRBV20-1
cdr3_aa: CSASARGRGTEAFF
cdr3_nt: TGCAGTGCTAGCGCCCGAGGACGAGGGACTGAAGCTTTCTTT

j_call: TRBJ2-1
d_call: NA
clone_size: many
v_call: TRBV7-2
cdr3_aa: CASSPSLAAPPQFF
cdr3_nt: TGTGCCAGCAGCCCGAGTCTAGCAGCCCCCCCGCAGTTCTTC

j_call: TRBJ2-7
d_call: NA
clone_size: NA
v_call: TRBV7-6
cdr3_aa: CASSLGPHEQYF
cdr3_nt: TGTGCCAGCAGCTTAGGCCCCCACGAGCAGTACTTC

j_call: TRBJ1-6
d_call: NA
clone_size: NA
v_call: TRBV20-1
cdr3_aa: CSARGPGVGDSPLHF
cdr3_nt: TGCAGTGCTAGAGGACCGGGGGTCGGGGATTCACCCCTCCACTTT

j_call: TRBJ1-3
d_call: NA
clone_size: NA
v_call: TRBV19
cdr3_aa: CASSIVETGNTIYF
cdr3_nt: TGTGCCAGTAGTATAGTCGAAACTGGAAACACCATATATTTT

j_call: TRBJ2-4
d_call: NA
clone_size: NA
v_call: TRBV19
cdr3_aa: CASSIDGGAKNIQYF
cdr3_nt: TGTGCCAGTAGTATAGATGGGGGGGCCAAAAACATTCAGTACTTC

j_call: TRBJ2-5
d_call: TRBD2
clone_size: many
v_call: TRBV7-2
cdr3_aa: CASSLGWGLAGGSRGETQYF
cdr3_nt: TGTGCCAGCAGCTTAGGGTGGGGCCTAGCGGGTGGCTCACGGGGAGAGACCCAGTACTTC

j_call: TRBJ2-3
d_call: NA
clone_size: NA
v_call: TRBV6-5
cdr3_aa: CASSSLGGETDTQYF
cdr3_nt: TGTGCCAGCAGCTCCCTCGGAGGGGAGACAGATACGCAGTATTTT

j_call: TRBJ2-7
d_call: TRBD1
clone_size: many
v_call: TRBV7-2
cdr3_aa: CASSLRTGGYEQYF
cdr3_nt: TGTGCCAGCAGCTTACGGACAGGGGGGTACGAGCAGTACTTC

j_call: TRBJ2-3
d_call: NA
clone_size: few
v_call: TRBV19
cdr3_aa: CASSPSGRSLDTQYF
cdr3_nt: TGTGCCAGTAGTCCCTCGGGACGAAGCCTCGATACGCAGTATTTT

j_call: TRBJ1-4
d_call: NA
clone_size: NA
v_call: TRBV19
cdr3_aa: CASSILRADNEKLFF
cdr3_nt: TGTGCCAGTAGTATTCTTCGGGCAGATAATGAAAAACTGTTTTTT

j_call: TRBJ2-7
d_call: NA
clone_size: many
v_call: TRBV28
cdr3_aa: CASSLSPGFTYEQYF
cdr3_nt: TGTGCCAGCAGTTTATCGCCAGGATTTACCTACGAGCAGTACTTC

j_call: TRBJ1-1
d_call: NA
clone_size: NA
v_call: TRBV6-2/TRBV6-3
cdr3_aa: CASRETGLAFF
cdr3_nt: TGTGCCAGCAGAGAGACAGGTCTAGCTTTCTTT

j_call: TRBJ1-1
d_call: NA
clone_size: NA
v_call: TRBV12-3/TRBV12-4
cdr3_aa: CASSSFGAYRTEAFF
cdr3_nt: TGTGCCAGCAGCTCCTTCGGGGCGTATCGCACTGAAGCTTTCTTT

j_call: TRBJ2-3
d_call: TRBD2
clone_size: many
v_call: TRBV7-2
cdr3_aa: CASSLSRWTSGANTDTQYF
cdr3_nt: TGTGCCAGCAGCTTAAGTAGATGGACTAGCGGGGCTAACACAGATACGCAGTATTTT

j_call: TRBJ1-2
d_call: NA
clone_size: many
v_call: TRBV7-2
cdr3_aa: CASSFETAFYGYTF
cdr3_nt: TGTGCCAGCAGCTTCGAGACAGCCTTCTATGGCTACACCTTC

j_call: TRBJ2-7
d_call: TRBD2
clone_size: few
v_call: TRBV20-1
cdr3_aa: CSAGGGRYEQYF
cdr3_nt: TGCAGTGCAGGCGGGGGGCGGTACGAGCAGTACTTC

j_call: TRBJ1-4
d_call: TRBD1
clone_size: NA
v_call: TRBV9
cdr3_aa: CASSSGGANEKLFF
cdr3_nt: TGTGCCAGCTCATCAGGGGGGGCTAATGAAAAACTGTTTTTT

j_call: TRBJ1-1
d_call: NA
clone_size: many
v_call: TRBV27
cdr3_aa: CASLGFATEAFF
cdr3_nt: TGTGCCAGCCTGGGCTTCGCCACTGAAGCTTTCTTT

j_call: TRBJ1-2
d_call: TRBD1
clone_size: NA
v_call: TRBV7-8
cdr3_aa: CASSRTRQGFSGYTF
cdr3_nt: TGTGCCAGCAGCCGGACTCGACAGGGGTTTAGTGGCTACACCTTC

j_call: TRBJ2-2
d_call: NA
clone_size: many
v_call: TRBV28
cdr3_aa: CASSLSGVDGELFF
cdr3_nt: TGTGCCAGCAGTTTATCAGGGGTAGACGGGGAGCTGTTTTTT

j_call: TRBJ1-3
d_call: NA
clone_size: few
v_call: TRBV6-2/TRBV6-3
cdr3_aa: CASSYSNPSGNTIYF
cdr3_nt: TGTGCCAGCAGTTACTCGAATCCGTCTGGAAACACCATATATTTT

j_call: TRBJ2-5
d_call: TRBD2
clone_size: many
v_call: TRBV7-2
cdr3_aa: CASRLTSGSSSKTQYF
cdr3_nt: TGTGCCAGCAGACTGACTAGCGGGAGTAGTAGTAAGACCCAGTACTTC

j_call: TRBJ1-1
d_call: TRBD1
clone_size: NA
v_call: TRBV14
cdr3_aa: CASSQVLTGTGSTEAFF
cdr3_nt: TGTGCCAGCAGCCAAGTTCTAACCGGGACAGGGTCCACTGAAGCTTTCTTT

j_call: TRBJ2-1
d_call: NA
clone_size: many
v_call: TRBV7-2
cdr3_aa: CASSPGTFYNEQFF
cdr3_nt: TGTGCCAGCAGTCCCGGGACTTTTTACAATGAGCAGTTCTTC

j_call: TRBJ1-2
d_call: TRBD1
clone_size: few
v_call: TRBV7-2
cdr3_aa: CASSVDRENYGYTF
cdr3_nt: TGTGCCAGCAGCGTTGACAGGGAAAACTATGGCTACACCTTC

j_call: TRBJ2-7
d_call: TRBD1
clone_size: NA
v_call: TRBV7-2
cdr3_aa: CASSFQGTGSYEQYF
cdr3_nt: TGTGCCAGCAGCTTCCAAGGGACAGGGTCGTACGAGCAGTACTTC

j_call: TRBJ2-1
d_call: TRBD2
clone_size: NA
v_call: TRBV19
cdr3_aa: CASSSGLAGPGVF
cdr3_nt: TGTGCCAGTAGTTCGGGACTAGCGGGACCCGGAGTCTTC

j_call: TRBJ1-3
d_call: NA
clone_size: NA
v_call: TRBV7-2
cdr3_aa: CASSLTDRPGNTIYF
cdr3_nt: TGTGCCAGCAGCTTAACGGACAGACCTGGAAACACCATATATTTT

j_call: TRBJ2-7
d_call: TRBD2
clone_size: NA
v_call: TRBV7-2
cdr3_aa: CASSDRGGAWKEQYF
cdr3_nt: TGTGCCAGCAGCGACCGGGGGGGGGCGTGGAAAGAGCAGTACTTC

j_call: TRBJ1-2
d_call: NA
clone_size: many
v_call: TRBV12-3/TRBV12-4
cdr3_aa: CASSFSGDPYGYTF
cdr3_nt: TGTGCCAGCAGTTTTTCGGGAGACCCCTATGGCTACACCTTC

j_call: TRBJ1-6
d_call: NA
clone_size: NA
v_call: TRBV28
cdr3_aa: CASSGSGTYYNSPLHF
cdr3_nt: TGTGCCAGCAGTGGGTCCGGGACATACTATAATTCACCCCTCCACTTT

j_call: TRBJ2-1
d_call: TRBD2
clone_size: NA
v_call: TRBV7-2
cdr3_aa: CASSTTAGGLAEQFF
cdr3_nt: TGTGCCAGCAGCACCACAGCGGGGGGGCTGGCTGAGCAGTTCTTC

j_call: TRBJ2-7
d_call: NA
clone_size: NA
v_call: TRBV6-1
cdr3_aa: CASTERYEQYF
cdr3_nt: TGTGCCAGCACGGAAAGGTACGAGCAGTACTTC

j_call: TRBJ2-3
d_call: TRBD2
clone_size: NA
v_call: TRBV20-1
cdr3_aa: CSARSLAGVDTQYF
cdr3_nt: TGCAGTGCTAGGTCTCTAGCGGGGGTGGATACGCAGTATTTT

j_call: TRBJ2-1
d_call: NA
clone_size: many
v_call: TRBV27
cdr3_aa: CASSFFRMGEQFF
cdr3_nt: TGTGCCAGCAGTTTTTTCCGAATGGGGGAGCAGTTCTTC

j_call: TRBJ2-3
d_call: TRBD2
clone_size: NA
v_call: TRBV20-1
cdr3_aa: CSARGPQRERKDTQYF
cdr3_nt: TGCAGTGCTAGGGGCCCCCAGCGGGAGAGAAAAGATACGCAGTATTTT

j_call: TRBJ2-3
d_call: NA
clone_size: NA
v_call: TRBV20-1
cdr3_aa: CSALGFRGTDTQYF
cdr3_nt: TGCAGTGCCCTAGGCTTCCGGGGGACAGATACGCAGTATTTT

j_call: TRBJ1-6
d_call: NA
clone_size: NA
v_call: TRBV6-6
cdr3_aa: CASTTNSPLHF
cdr3_nt: TGTGCCAGCACCACTAATTCACCCCTCCACTTT

j_call: TRBJ2-1
d_call: NA
clone_size: once
v_call: TRBV5-1
cdr3_aa: CASSLYRPDNEQFF
cdr3_nt: TGCGCCAGCAGCTTGTACCGCCCCGACAATGAGCAGTTCTTC

j_call: TRBJ2-1
d_call: TRBD2
clone_size: NA
v_call: TRBV5-6
cdr3_aa: CASSSIPGTSVNNEQFF
cdr3_nt: TGTGCCAGCAGTTCAATACCCGGGACTAGCGTAAACAATGAGCAGTTCTTC

j_call: TRBJ2-7
d_call: TRBD1
clone_size: NA
v_call: TRBV19
cdr3_aa: CASRGQATYEQYF
cdr3_nt: TGTGCCAGCCGGGGACAGGCCACCTACGAGCAGTACTTC